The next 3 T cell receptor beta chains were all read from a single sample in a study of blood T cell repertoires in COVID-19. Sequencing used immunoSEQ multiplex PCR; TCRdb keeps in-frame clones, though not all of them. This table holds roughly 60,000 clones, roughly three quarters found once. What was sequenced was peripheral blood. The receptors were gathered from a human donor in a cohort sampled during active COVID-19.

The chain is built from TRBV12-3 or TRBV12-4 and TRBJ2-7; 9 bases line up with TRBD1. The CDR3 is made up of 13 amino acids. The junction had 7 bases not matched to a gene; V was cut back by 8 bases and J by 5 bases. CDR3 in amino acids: CASWHRGLNEQYF. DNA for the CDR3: TGTGCCAGCTGGCACAGGGGGCTAAACGAGCAGTACTTC.

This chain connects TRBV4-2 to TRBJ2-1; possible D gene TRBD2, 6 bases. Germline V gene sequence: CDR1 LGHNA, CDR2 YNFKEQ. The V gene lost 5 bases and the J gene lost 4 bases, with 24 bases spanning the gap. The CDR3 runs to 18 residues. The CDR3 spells CASSSLLRAREVYNEQFF. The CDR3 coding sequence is TGTGCCAGCAGCTCACTCCTGAGAGCGCGGGAAGTTTACAATGAGCAGTTCTTC.

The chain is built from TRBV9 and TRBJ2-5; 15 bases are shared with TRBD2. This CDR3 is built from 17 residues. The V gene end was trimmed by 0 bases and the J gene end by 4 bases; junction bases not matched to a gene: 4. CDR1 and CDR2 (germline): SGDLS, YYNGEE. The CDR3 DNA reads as TGTGCCAGCAGCGTAGGAGGACTAGCGGGAGGGGGAGAGACCCAGTACTTC. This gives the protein CASSVGGLAGGGETQYF. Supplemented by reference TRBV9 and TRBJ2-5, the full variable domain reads DSGVTQTPKHLITATGQRVTLRCSPRSGDLSVYWYQQSLDQGLQFLIQYYNGEERAKGNILERFSAQQFPDLHSELNLSSLELGDSALYFCASSVGGLAGGGETQYFGPGTRLLVL.